This TCR beta chain originates from a study of technical replicates of blood from several donors. Assay: immunoSEQ multiplex PCR; the TCRdb copy retains only in-frame clones and omits some. The sample has about 97,000 clones, about 95% seen once. The CDR3 covers 15 residues. CDR1 and CDR2 (germline): SGHVS, FQNEAQ. Germline trimming cut 5 bases from V and 6 bases from J; bases unmatched to any gene: 13. The TCR originated in a human donor in good health. The chain combines TRBV7-8 with TRBJ2-7; 7 bases are a match to TRBD2. Sequenced input: T cells isolated from PBMCs. The CDR3 spells CASSLAGSGISEQYF. The DNA of the CDR3 is TGTGCCAGCAGCCTGGCTGGGAGCGGGATCAGCGAGCAGTACTTC. Using reference TRBV7-8 and TRBJ2-7 for the parts outside the CDR3, the full variable domain is GAGVSQSPRYKVAKRGQDVALRCDPISGHVSLFWYQQALGQGPEFLTYFQNEAQLDKSGLPSDRFFAERPEGSVSTLKIQRTQQEDSAVYLCASSLAGSGISEQYFGPGTRLTVT.